The 3 T cell receptor beta chains in this list originate from one sample, sequenced in a study of T cell repertoires in cytomegalovirus infection. TCRdb called the reads again in MiXCR, with one record for every CDR3 protein. The repertoire holds about 700,000 distinct CDR3 sequences, 33% seen once, with 15% to 20% in the top ten. These receptors lack a known antigen. This specimen was cultured PBMCs, taken from culture after CMV antigen stimulation. Receptor source: a human donor in good health (CMV status not recorded). Some clones in this sample may be carry-over from other donors' samples.

The chain carries TRBV4-1 and TRBJ1-2; the D gene is possibly TRBD1 (6 bases). The CDR3 runs 15 residues. Deletions cut 4 bases from V and 3 bases from J, with 15 bases between. Germline assignment: CDR1 MGHRA and CDR2 YSYEKL. As DNA, the CDR3 is TGCGCCAGCAGCCGGACTCAGGGGCCCGACTATGGCTACACCTTC. Translated: CASSRTQGPDYGYTF.

The chain employs TRBV28 and TRBJ2-7, with D possibly being TRBD1 (6 bases). CDR1 is MDHEN and CDR2 is SYDVKM in the germline V gene. The CDR3 spans 13 residues. V was clipped by 3 bases and J by 3 bases, with 9 bases between them. DNA of the CDR3: TGTGCCAGCAGTTTCCGCAGGGGCTACGAGCAGTACTTC. It codes for CASSFRRGYEQYF.

Here the CDR3 reads CASSMGQGLYNEQFF. CDR3 DNA: TGTGCCAGCAGCATGGGACAGGGACTATACAATGAGCAGTTCTTC. The chain is built from TRBV7-9 and TRBJ2-1, with TRBD1 identical over 9 bases. The ends lost 5 bases at V and 4 bases at J; junction bases unmatched: 6. Per the germline V gene, CDR1 is SEHNR and CDR2 is FQNEAQ (reference sequence). The CDR3 length is 15 residues.